This passage covers 9 T cell receptor beta chains from one sample sequenced in a study of T cell changes during pregnancy in multiple sclerosis (dated by TCRdb to the late 2010s). The library relied on the immunoSEQ multiplex PCR assay. The immuneACCESS repertoire file appears here via TCRdb, limited to in-frame rearrangements. These files lack a portion of the clones; in checked studies, under half of the deficit traces to unresolved V genes, and the cause of the others is not known. This sample lists some 39,000 clones; 75% to 95% were detected once. The ten largest clonotypes hold about 0.4% of the sample. The sample in question was CD4+ T cells from peripheral blood mononuclear cells, obtained in the third trimester of pregnancy. The receptor set was obtained from a female donor in good health, enrolled as a control in a pregnancy study.

V usage is TRBV18 and J usage is TRBJ1-1, with D maybe TRBD1 (6 bases). Trimming took off 0 bases at V and 0 bases at J, with 11 bases between the two ends. CDR3 length: 16 residues. CDR1 KGHSH and CDR2 LQKENI come from the germline V gene. CDR3 residues: CASSPPRGTLNTEAFF. The CDR3 DNA sequence: TGTGCCAGCTCACCACCGAGGGGGACCCTGAACACTGAAGCTTTCTTT.

This chain uses TRBV18 with TRBJ2-1; D unresolved. Germline V lookup: CDR1 KGHSH, CDR2 LQKENI. The V end lost 2 bases, the J end lost 5 bases, and 7 bases lay between the germline ends. The CDR3 has 13 residues. The CDR3 coding sequence is TGTGCCAGCTCACCAATTGTCGACAATGAGCAGTTCTTC. Encoded protein: CASSPIVDNEQFF.

By share of the sample, this clone is medium-sized. The chain combines TRBV30 with TRBJ2-2; D possibly corresponds to TRBD2 (5 bases). From germline, CDR1 is GTSNPN and CDR2 SVGIG (reference sequence). V shed 1 base and J shed 7 bases, with 13 bases lying between them. This CDR3 is 14 amino acids long. The CDR3 sequence: CAWSGFSGSGELFF. CDR3 bases: TGTGCCTGGAGTGGATTTTCGGGGAGCGGGGAGCTGTTTTTT.

J is TRBJ1-4 and V is TRBV6-5; the match to TRBD1 covers 9 bases. Germline values: CDR1 MNHEY, CDR2 SVGAGI. The CDR3 contains 14 residues. V lost 6 bases and J lost 5; bases outside the gene matches: 4. The CDR3 is CASRLGTGNEKLFF. The CDR3 DNA follows: TGTGCCAGCAGGCTCGGGACAGGGAATGAAAAACTGTTTTTT.

This chain joins TRBV5-1 and TRBJ2-7; D unclear. This CDR3 has 12 residues. The germline gives CDR1 SGHRS, CDR2 YFSETQ. The V end was cut by 0 bases, the J end by 5 bases, with 6 bases between. The CDR3 DNA reads as TGCGCCAGCAGCTTGGGGCACAACGAGCAGTACTTC. Translation gives CASSLGHNEQYF. Full variable domain (rest looked up from reference TRBV5-1 and TRBJ2-7): KAGVTQTPRYLIKTRGQQVTLSCSPISGHRSVSWYQQTPGQGLQFLFEYFSETQRNKGNFPGRFSGRQFSNSRSEMNVSTLELGDSALYLCASSLGHNEQYFGPGTRLTVT.

This sequence joins TRBV18 and TRBJ1-2, with D unresolved. Germline V gene lookup returns CDR1 KGHSH and CDR2 LQKENI. Trimming shortened V by 2 bases and J by 0 bases, and 7 bases separated the two germline ends. This CDR3 has 14 amino acids. The CDR3 is CASSPGISNYGYTF. The CDR3 bases are TGTGCCAGCTCACCAGGCATATCTAACTATGGCTACACCTTC. Full variable domain (missing parts from reference TRBV18 and TRBJ1-2): NAGVMQNPRHLVRRRGQEARLRCSPMKGHSHVYWYRQLPEEGLKFMVYLQKENIIDESGMPKERFSAEFPKEGPSILRIQQVVRGDSAAYFCASSPGISNYGYTFGSGTRLTVV.

This chain uses TRBV6-5 with TRBJ1-1, with TRBD1 as a possible D gene (6 bases). The CDR3 is 15 residues long. V was trimmed by 7 bases and J by 4 bases, leaving 19 bases between them. Germline V gene data show CDR1 as MNHEY and CDR2 as SVGAGI. CDR3 loop: CASTSQGIEATEAFF. CDR3 nucleotides: TGTGCCAGCACCAGTCAGGGGATCGAGGCCACTGAAGCTTTCTTT.

V usage is TRBV28 and J usage is TRBJ2-1; TRBD2 is a possible D gene (6 bases). Per germline, CDR1 MDHEN and CDR2 SYDVKM. This CDR3 has 13 residues. Trimming cost V 5 bases and J 7 bases, with 12 bases left between them. The CDR3 loop reads CASSDGSVNEQFF. CDR3 DNA sequence: TGTGCCAGCAGTGACGGGAGTGTTAATGAGCAGTTCTTC.

There are a few counts of this clone. The V gene is TRBV7-6, the J gene TRBJ2-1; 15 bases are shared with TRBD2. V trimming: 5 bases; J trimming: 2 bases; junction bases outside the gene matches: 7. Germline V gene data show CDR1 as SGHVS and CDR2 as FNYEAQ. The CDR3 spans 18 residues. The CDR3 region has the DNA TGTGCCAGCAGCCCCCTAAGGACTAGCGGGAGGGCCTACAATGAGCAGTTCTTC. Translation: CASSPLRTSGRAYNEQFF.